A single sample is the source of the 15 T cell receptor beta chains below, sequenced in a study of T cell repertoires in cytomegalovirus infection. TCRdb re-called the reads through MiXCR, storing one row per CDR3 protein. Of about half a million distinct CDR3 sequences listed, around 35% are singletons. These receptors' targets are unknown. Sequencing was performed on cultured PBMCs, taken from culture after CMV antigen stimulation. These receptors all stem from a human donor in good health (CMV status not recorded). Some clones in this sample may be carry-over from other donors' samples.

The chain is built from TRBV4-3 and TRBJ1-1, with TRBD1 matching 8 bases. Germline V lookup: CDR1 LGHNA, CDR2 YSLEER. The CDR3 is 14 amino acids. V gave up 0 bases and J gave up 11 bases; unmatched junction bases: 8. The CDR3 coding sequence is TGCGCCAGCAGCCAAGACCGGGGACAGGTCTTGGCTTTCTTT. It encodes CASSQDRGQVLAFF.

This clonotype was counted only a few times. The chain is built from TRBV7-2 and TRBJ2-1, with D possibly being TRBD1 (5 bases). This CDR3 contains 14 residues. CDR1 is SGHTA and CDR2 is FQGNSA in the germline V gene. V was clipped by 5 bases and J by 4 bases, with 12 bases between them. CDR3 residues: CASSVIPGYNEQFF. DNA of the CDR3: TGTGCCAGCAGCGTCATTCCAGGGTACAATGAGCAGTTCTTC.

This chain uses TRBV28 with TRBJ2-1; 9 bases are shared with TRBD2. This CDR3 is built from 18 residues. Per germline, CDR1 MDHEN and CDR2 SYDVKM. V dropped 3 bases and J dropped 7; count of bases not matched to a gene: 16. The CDR3 protein is CASSLASTSGWPGNEQFF. The CDR3 region has the DNA TGTGCCAGCAGTTTGGCTTCCACTAGCGGGTGGCCGGGGAATGAGCAGTTCTTC.

The rearrangement joins TRBV10-3 to TRBJ2-3, with TRBD1 as a possible D gene (7 bases). V lost 11 bases and J 0 bases, leaving 9 bases between the germline ends. The CDR3 contains 12 residues. In germline, CDR1 is ENHRY, CDR2 SYGVKD. The CDR3 loop is CAAGQSTDTQYF. The DNA for the CDR3 is TGTGCCGCGGGACAGAGCACAGATACGCAGTATTTT.

This clonotype has a handful of counts. The chain recombines TRBV19 with TRBJ2-5, with D hard to call. The ends were cut back, 8 bases at V and 4 bases at J, with 14 bases in the middle. Germline values: CDR1 LNHDA, CDR2 SQIVND (reference sequence). The CDR3 has 13 amino acids. CDR3 sequence: CASSKVRVETQYF. The DNA of the CDR3 is TGTGCCAGTTCCAAAGTTCGCGTAGAGACCCAGTACTTC.

This chain uses TRBV7-8 with TRBJ2-7; the D gene is possibly TRBD2 (6 bases). Per germline, CDR1 SGHVS and CDR2 FQNEAQ. The CDR3 loop spans 17 amino acids. Trimming pared 3 bases from V and 2 bases from J, leaving 20 bases between. The CDR3 here is CASSFYPGEINPYEQYV. The CDR3 DNA reads as TGTGCCAGCAGCTTCTACCCGGGAGAGATAAATCCCTACGAGCAGTACGTC.

This clonotype was counted many times. This sequence joins TRBV7-8 and TRBJ2-3, with 8 bases lining up with TRBD2. Trimming took 1 base from V and 3 from J; bases not matched to a gene: 9. The CDR3 length is 17 residues. Germline CDR1 and CDR2: SGHVS and FQNEAQ. As DNA, the CDR3 is TGTGCCAGCAGCTTAGGGACCCAGGTAGCGGGAACAGATACGCAGTATTTT. Its translation: CASSLGTQVAGTDTQYF.

The chain couples TRBV6-1 to TRBJ2-7; 7 positions match TRBD1. The CDR3 runs to 14 residues. The J segment lost 2 bases and the V segment lost 7 bases, leaving 8 bases of the junction unmatched. Germline assignment: CDR1 MNHNS and CDR2 SASEGT. The DNA of the CDR3 is TGTGCCAGCATTAGGGACAGTGGAACCTACGAGCAGTACTTC. This codes for CASIRDSGTYEQYF.

The gene calls are TRBV7-9 and TRBJ1-2, with TRBD1 matching over 7 bases. The CDR3 contains 15 residues. The J segment lost 4 bases and the V segment lost 3 bases, leaving 8 bases of the junction unmatched. The germline V gene encodes CDR1 SEHNR and CDR2 FQNEAQ (reference sequence). The CDR3 sequence is CASSFKGGEGYGYTF. CDR3 DNA: TGTGCCAGCAGCTTCAAAGGGGGCGAGGGCTATGGCTACACCTTC.

This clonotype has a count of ten or more. J is TRBJ1-6 and V is TRBV5-5; 7 nucleotides agree with TRBD1. The germline V gene has CDR1 SGHKS and CDR2 YYEKEE (reference sequence). The CDR3 consists of 16 residues. With V trimmed by 2 bases and J by 10 bases, 12 bases remained unmatched. CDR3 loop: CASSLQPGQTYSPLHF. The CDR3 DNA is TGTGCCAGCAGCTTACAACCGGGACAGACCTACTCACCCCTCCACTTT.

There are a few counts of this clonotype. The chain is built from TRBV6-2 or TRBV6-3 and TRBJ2-1; D unresolved. V gave up 2 bases and J gave up 8 bases, with 25 bases separating them. CDR1 and CDR2 from the germline V gene are MNHEY and SVGEGT. This CDR3 contains 18 residues. The CDR3 bases are TGTGCCAGCAGTTACGTAACATCTGCCGCTGGTTCCGTACATGAGCAGTTCTTC. Translating gives CASSYVTSAAGSVHEQFF.

The CDR3 loop reads CASTPDGNYGYTF. The CDR3 nucleotides are TGTGCCAGTACCCCGGACGGGAACTATGGCTACACCTTC. This chain uses TRBV19 with TRBJ1-2; D uncertain. Looked up from germline, CDR1 is LNHDA and CDR2 is SQIVND (reference sequence). This CDR3 has 13 residues. V lost 7 bases and J 2 bases, leaving 11 bases between the germline ends. The full variable domain, its missing parts supplied by reference TRBV19 and TRBJ1-2, is DGGITQSPKYLFRKEGQNVTLSCEQNLNHDAMYWYRQDPGQGLRLIYYSQIVNDFQKGDIAEGYSVSREKKESFPLTVTSAQKNPTAFYLCASTPDGNYGYTFGSGTRLTVV.

The sample holds many counts of this clonotype. This chain links TRBV7-8 with TRBJ2-2; TRBD2 agrees at 7 bases. The germline CDR1 and CDR2 sequences are SGHVS and FQNEAQ. The trim removed 4 bases at V and 3 bases at J, leaving 2 bases unmatched. This CDR3 contains 14 residues. This chain's CDR3 is CASSSGLYTGELFF. As DNA, the CDR3 is TGTGCCAGCAGCTCGGGACTATACACCGGGGAGCTGTTTTTT.

This clonotype has a count of ten or more. The chain has TRBV7-8 and TRBJ1-1; no clear D. CDR1 and CDR2 (germline): SGHVS, FQNEAQ. The ends were cut back, 1 base at V and 3 bases at J, with 12 bases in the middle. The CDR3 extends over 15 amino acids. This chain's CDR3 is CASSLVVPRDTEAFF. CDR3 DNA: TGTGCCAGCAGCTTAGTAGTCCCAAGGGACACTGAAGCTTTCTTT.

The chain has TRBV6-2 or TRBV6-3 and TRBJ2-2, with TRBD2 identical over 10 bases. The V gene's germline CDR1 is MNHEY and CDR2 SVGEGT. The CDR3 has 16 amino acids. Trimming removed 1 base from V and 4 bases from J; junction bases left unmatched: 3. The CDR3 region is CASSYLAGGSTGELFF. CDR3 nucleotides: TGTGCCAGCAGTTACTTAGCGGGAGGAAGCACCGGGGAGCTGTTTTTT.